The 15 T cell receptor beta chains in this list originate from one sample, sequenced in a study of T-cell reconstitution after alpha-beta-depleted transplantation in children. TCRbeta library preparation incorporated unique molecular identifiers. TCRdb re-derived calls from the PCR reads in MiXCR, one entry per CDR3 protein. The repertoire holds about 240,000 distinct CDR3 sequences, with about 25% as singletons. The sequencing used PBMCs, collected before TCRalphabeta/CD19-depleted stem cell transplant. All receptors come from a girl aged 2-15 years with Fanconi anemia, due to receive a stem cell transplant.

The gene calls are TRBV5-4 and TRBJ1-1; a possible D gene is TRBD1 (6 bases). Trimming removed 4 bases from V and 6 bases from J, with 13 bases in between. The CDR3 is 13 amino acids. The germline V gene has CDR1 SGHNT and CDR2 YYREEE (reference sequence). CDR3 region: CASSVDSYSEAFF. CDR3 coding DNA: TGTGCCAGCAGCGTGGACAGCTACTCTGAAGCTTTCTTT.

This clonotype was picked up many times. The chain carries TRBV15 and TRBJ2-3; 7 bases match TRBD2. The germline gives CDR1 LNHNV, CDR2 YYDKDF (reference sequence). The CDR3 sequence is 18 residues long. The junction had 16 bases not matched to a gene; V was cut back by 2 bases and J by 5 bases. The CDR3 sequence is CATSRMSIEGGSLDTQYF. The CDR3 nucleotides read TGTGCCACCAGCAGAATGAGCATTGAGGGAGGGTCCTTAGATACGCAGTATTTT.

The chain links TRBV12-3 or TRBV12-4 to TRBJ2-3; D is uncertain. The CDR3 is 13 amino acids. Trimming shortened V by 6 bases and J by 0 bases, and 7 bases separated the two germline ends. This chain's CDR3 is CASRYSSTDTQYF. CDR3 nucleotides: TGTGCCAGCAGGTACTCTAGCACAGATACGCAGTATTTT.

Worth noting for this clonotype: A read error is possible here, since a much larger clone lies one base away. This chain joins TRBV29-1 and TRBJ2-3, with 7 bases lining up with TRBD2. The CDR3 spans 14 residues. CDR1 and CDR2 from the germline V gene are SQVTM and ANQGSEA. CDR3 residues: CSVAVSTSTDKQYF. The CDR3 DNA reads as TGCAGCGTTGCCGTATCGACTAGCACAGATAAGCAGTATTTT.

This clonotype was counted ten times or more. The J gene is TRBJ2-5, the V gene TRBV20-1, with a weak D call TRBD1 (6 bases). CDR3 length: 14 amino acids. In germline, CDR1 is DFQATT, CDR2 SNEGSKA (reference sequence). With 1 base removed from V and 2 bases from J, the gap between germline ends came to 11 bases. CDR3 sequence (DNA): TGCAGTGCTAGAGCCCCCAGGGGACAAGAGACCCAGTACTTC. Its translation is CSARAPRGQETQYF.

The chain has TRBV20-1 and TRBJ1-4; maybe TRBD1 (6 bases). The CDR3 runs 11 residues. V shed 4 bases and J shed 13 bases, with 13 bases lying between them. Germline assignment: CDR1 DFQATT and CDR2 SNEGSKA (reference sequence). CDR3 in amino acids: CSATQGKILFF. CDR3 nucleotides: TGCAGTGCTACACAGGGAAAGATACTGTTTTTT.

This clonotype has a count of ten or more. The chain combines TRBV29-1 with TRBJ2-1; 13 bases match TRBD2. The CDR3 consists of 16 residues. Germline V gene lookup returns CDR1 SQVTM and CDR2 ANQGSEA. V gave up 7 bases and J gave up 0 bases; unmatched junction bases: 6. CDR3: CSERTSGGSSYNEQFF. CDR3 nucleotides: TGCAGCGAACGGACTAGCGGGGGAAGCTCCTACAATGAGCAGTTCTTC.

The genes are TRBV10-3 and TRBJ2-5, with D perhaps matching TRBD2 (5 bases). The V end lost 6 bases, the J end lost 1 base, and 15 bases lay between the germline ends. This CDR3 contains 15 residues. Germline CDR1 and CDR2: ENHRY and SYGVKD. CDR3 residues: CAIREWGSVQETQYF. In DNA form, the CDR3 reads TGTGCCATCAGGGAATGGGGTAGCGTCCAAGAGACCCAGTACTTC.

This clonotype appeared a few times. This chain joins TRBV4-2 and TRBJ2-6, with D maybe TRBD1 (6 bases). Germline V gene data show CDR1 as LGHNA and CDR2 as YNFKEQ. CDR3 size: 21 residues. V lost 0 bases to trimming and J lost 0 bases, with 21 bases between them. CDR3 region: CASSQDLGGHRLGSGANVLTF. CDR3 DNA sequence: TGTGCCAGCAGCCAAGATCTTGGGGGACACCGGCTTGGCTCTGGGGCCAACGTCCTGACTTTC.

This clonotype has a count of ten or more. For the CDR3, the DNA is TGTGCCAGCAGTCAGAGCTTAGGCACAGATACGCAGTATTTT. Amino acid sequence: CASSQSLGTDTQYF. The chain has TRBV12-3 or TRBV12-4 and TRBJ2-3; D is unclear. V lost 5 bases to trimming and J lost 1 base, with 10 bases between them. This CDR3 is 14 amino acids long.

This clonotype was recorded many times. The chain is built from TRBV10-3 and TRBJ1-1; D is perhaps TRBD1 (5 bases). The germline CDR1 and CDR2 sequences are ENHRY and SYGVKD. This CDR3 contains 14 residues. Trimming left V 5 bases short and J 0 bases short, with 10 bases between. CDR3 in amino acids: CAISSTTVNTEAFF. The CDR3 DNA reads as TGTGCCATCAGTTCTACGACAGTGAACACTGAAGCTTTCTTT.

This chain links TRBV7-2 with TRBJ1-1; a weak D match, TRBD1 (6 bases). The V gene's germline CDR1 is SGHTA and CDR2 FQGNSA. The CDR3 length is 13 residues. V was cut by 5 bases and J by 4 bases, with 11 bases left in between. CDR3 sequence reads: CASSPAGATEAFF. The CDR3 nucleotides are TGTGCCAGCAGCCCTGCAGGGGCCACTGAAGCTTTCTTT.

This clonotype was seen a handful of times. The chain links TRBV20-1 to TRBJ2-7; the D is unclear. Germline V lookup: CDR1 DFQATT, CDR2 SNEGSKA (reference sequence). V lost 3 bases and J 4 bases, leaving 13 bases between the germline ends. This CDR3 has 13 residues. CDR3 coding DNA: TGCAGTGCTAGTAGTAGGTCCTCGTACGAGCAGTACTTC. Translated, it gives CSASSRSSYEQYF.

The rearrangement joins TRBV6-1 to TRBJ2-7, with a tentative D call TRBD1 (6 bases). The germline CDR1 and CDR2 sequences are MNHNS and SASEGT. The CDR3 consists of 14 residues. V lost 6 bases and J lost 2, with 14 bases in between. The CDR3 protein is CASRTAEGAYEQYF. DNA of the CDR3: TGTGCCAGCAGGACAGCCGAGGGGGCCTACGAGCAGTACTTC.

Remarks on this clonotype: The junction shows a germline mismatch at one end, possibly a read error. This chain joins TRBV10-3 and TRBJ2-7; 8 positions agree with TRBD2. Germline lookup yields CDR1 ENHRY and CDR2 SYGVKD. This CDR3 spans 15 amino acids. CDR3 bases: TGTGCTATCAGTGAGACCCCGGGACTAGGCGCCGAGCAGTACTTC. It specifies CAISETPGLGAEQYF.